These T cell receptor beta chains were read from a single sample in a study of Ad26.COV2.S vaccination and SARS-CoV-2 variants. Clones were sequenced by immunoSEQ multiplex PCR, and TCRdb holds only the in-frame ones, with some missing. Among 350,000 to 400,000 clones listed, approximately 91% were seen once. Sequenced here: peripheral blood, sampled in a trial of Ad26.COV2.S vaccine versus placebo. These TCRs come from a person aged 18-65 years who received the Ad26.COV2.S COVID-19 vaccine or a placebo. Each CDR3 is given with its conserved first and last residue. A D gene is named only where the DNA matches it firmly. For some rows the clone size is stated as once, few or many, or as a class when expanded; others skip it.

TRBJ1-2 NA TRBV4-2 NA TGTGCCAGCAGCCAAGATCATGAAGGGTCTGGTGGCTACACCTTC CASSQDHEGSGGYTF
TRBJ2-1 NA TRBV30 NA TGTGCCTGGAGTGTACAAGTCGGTGAGCAGTTCTTC CAWSVQVGEQFF
TRBJ2-5 NA TRBV6-5 NA TGTGCCAGCAGTTACTTTGGCGGGGCGGGGGAGACCCAGTACTTC CASSYFGGAGETQYF
TRBJ1-5 once TRBV11-2 NA TGTGCCAGCAGCTTTGGTTTGTATCAGCCCCAGCATTTT CASSFGLYQPQHF
TRBJ2-3 NA TRBV28 TRBD2 TGTGCCAGCAGTCCGGAACTAGCGGGAGTCACAGATACGCAGTATTTT CASSPELAGVTDTQYF
TRBJ2-7 few TRBV6-5 NA TGTGCCACAGAACCGGGACACGGGAACTACGAGCAGTACTTC CATEPGHGNYEQYF
TRBJ1-1 NA TRBV4-2 NA TGTGCCAGCAGCCAAGACCCGGGGTATGGCGTTTCCTCTGAAGCTTTCTTT CASSQDPGYGVSSEAFF
TRBJ1-1 NA TRBV29-1 NA TGCAGCTCATGGGGGGGGATCGGTGGCACTGAAGCTTTCTTT CSSWGGIGGTEAFF
TRBJ1-5 NA TRBV2 NA TGTGCCAGCAGCGGGGAGGGAGGGCGCAATCAGCCCCAGCATTTT CASSGEGGRNQPQHF
TRBJ1-2 NA TRBV6-1 NA TGTGCCAGCAGTGAAGCGGTGGGGGGAATTTTCCGCTACACCTTC CASSEAVGGIFRYTF
TRBJ1-5 NA TRBV28 NA TGTGCCAGCAGCCATCAGGGCAGGGTTCAGCCCCAGCATTTT CASSHQGRVQPQHF
TRBJ1-1 NA TRBV6-5 NA TGTGCCACCCGGAGCTGGGGCACTGAAGCTTTCTTT CATRSWGTEAFF
TRBJ2-2 NA TRBV7-3 NA TGTGCCAGCAGCCAGACGGACACCGGGGAGCTGTTTTTT CASSQTDTGELFF
TRBJ2-7 NA TRBV11-2 TRBD2 TGTGCCAGCAGCTTAGACCTCCTGACTAGCGGGAGGCCCTACGAGCAGTACTTC CASSLDLLTSGRPYEQYF
TRBJ2-7 NA TRBV6-5 TRBD1 TGTGCCAGCAGCATGGGGATAGACAGGGTCTACGAGCAGTACTTC CASSMGIDRVYEQYF
TRBJ2-7 NA TRBV9 TRBD2 TGTGCCAGCAGACCAGCGGGAGCAAAGGAGCAGTACTTC CASRPAGAKEQYF
TRBJ1-1 NA TRBV5-6 NA TGTGCCAGCAGCTTGTCAGGGGTGAACACTGAAGCTTTCTTT CASSLSGVNTEAFF
TRBJ2-2 NA TRBV10-3 TRBD2 TGTGCCATCAGTGGAACTAGCGTCGGGGAGCTGTTTTTT CAISGTSVGELFF
TRBJ1-1 NA TRBV18 NA TGTGCCAGCCTAAATAAACTGGACACTGAAGCTTTCTTT CASLNKLDTEAFF
TRBJ1-4 NA TRBV2 NA TGTGCCAGCAGTGGGAGACAGAAAAATGAAAAACTGTTTTTT CASSGRQKNEKLFF
TRBJ2-3 NA TRBV19 NA TGTGCCAGTAGTATCCGGAATCACCGCACAGATACGCAGTATTTT CASSIRNHRTDTQYF
TRBJ1-6 NA TRBV25-1 TRBD1 TGTGCCAGCAGTGAAAGGGGTGGGACAGGGGATTCACCCCTCCACTTT CASSERGGTGDSPLHF
TRBJ1-4 NA TRBV5-5 TRBD1 TGTGCCAGCAACCCGACAGGGGCAACTAATGAAAAACTGTTTTTT CASNPTGATNEKLFF
TRBJ2-1 NA TRBV19 NA TGTGCCAGTAGCCGCCAATCCGAGCCCCCCTACAATGAGCAGTTCTTC CASSRQSEPPYNEQFF